The rows below give T cell receptor beta chains drawn from one sample of a study of identical twins. TCRdb fed the 5' RACE reads into MiXCR, producing one record per CDR3 protein. The sample shows 420,000 or so distinct CDR3 sequences, approximately 18% of them seen only once. The sequenced sample was naive T cells sorted from blood. The source of these receptors is a man over 45 in good health. Both conserved end residues are trimmed from each CDR3. Fields, in order: V gene, clone size, CDR3 protein. Clone size is stated in some rows and not others, as once, few, many or a class when expanded.

>TRBV20-1|-
SVRGASYEQY
>TRBV7-2|many
ASSLAETAYGYT
>TRBV6-2/TRBV6-3|few
ASSWAVANQPQH
>TRBV4-2|few
ASSQEGSTRADTQY
>TRBV19|-
ASNENRDRVTGELF
>TRBV7-9|many
ASSSQGETGELF
>TRBV20-1|many
SARAGTGSRSTDTQY
>TRBV27|many
ASSLYPQQGQEETQY
>TRBV20-1|-
SARVGGIDTQY
>TRBV20-1|-
SAGPLQGGYEQY
>TRBV20-1|-
SAGPGRAHSTDTQY
>TRBV20-1|-
SAPDKSFGQPQH
>TRBV5-1|-
ASSLWSGETQY
>TRBV9|many
ASSVEDSGDRGKIEQY
>TRBV7-2|many
ASSLRDRASGANVLT
>TRBV6-5|many
ASSYSGLSSYNSPLH
>TRBV7-2|few
ASSLGVGRPTDTQY
>TRBV27|many
ASSPLGAPDGYT
>TRBV12-3/TRBV12-4|few
ASSTVDNEQF
>TRBV20-1|-
SAGTSGPYEQY
>TRBV11-2|-
ASSPYRANYEQY
>TRBV7-8|many
ASSVEGQANSPLH
>TRBV20-1|many
SARELGGAGYGYT
>TRBV5-1|many
ASSLGQGGTGELF
>TRBV20-1|few
SAPGTEGNIQY
>TRBV7-9|many
ASLGPRGLNEQF
>TRBV7-6|few
ASSFGDRDFQRNTGELF
>TRBV4-2|many
ASSQEQGDEKLF
>TRBV4-2|many
ASSQEYDRSPLGEQF
>TRBV3-1|-
ASSQEGPRGNEQF
>TRBV2|few
ASSFSRGDTQY
>TRBV6-1|few
ASSGGPAVPKVRAYNEQF
>TRBV6-5|few
ASSYSHSTGGELF
>TRBV11-1|few
ASSPRDKVSYEQY
>TRBV6-2/TRBV6-3|many
ASSYSGVSTDTQY
>TRBV7-2|few
ASSSLSSGGVYEQY
>TRBV19|many
ASSPGVAPGELF
>TRBV6-6|few
ASAENTEAF
>TRBV28|few
ASSSQPTGEQY
>TRBV6-1|many
ASTPGSSTDTQY
>TRBV10-3|many
AISLGREGTYEQY
>TRBV27|-
ASGIAGFYEQY